One sample yielded the 24 T cell receptor beta chains listed below, sequenced in a study of control samples from healthy donors and cancer patients. Sequencing used immunoSEQ multiplex PCR; TCRdb keeps in-frame clones, though not all of them. This sample yields roughly 170,000 clones, of which 85% to 95% are seen a single time; approximately 1.5% belongs to the top ten. Input material: blood. These receptors were taken from a woman between 18 and 30 years old in good health.

The chain links TRBV28 to TRBJ2-7, with 10 bases aligning to TRBD2. Trimming took 3 bases from V and 5 from J; bases not matched to a gene: 4. The CDR3 is 14 residues long. CDR1 is MDHEN and CDR2 is SYDVKM in the germline V gene. CDR3 sequence (DNA): TGTGCCAGCAGTTTGCTAGCGGGAGTTAACGAGCAGTACTTC. It codes for CASSLLAGVNEQYF.

CDR3 in amino acids: CASSYSGQGYTDTQYF. Here the CDR3 DNA reads TGTGCCAGCAGTTACTCGGGACAGGGTTACACAGATACGCAGTATTTT. The rearrangement joins TRBV7-9 to TRBJ2-3; 9 nucleotides match TRBD1. Germline V gives CDR1 SEHNR, CDR2 FQNEAQ (reference sequence). The V gene end was trimmed by 6 bases and the J gene end by 2 bases; junction bases not matched to a gene: 9. This CDR3 has 16 amino acids.

The V call is TRBV28, the J call TRBJ2-7, with a possible D match to TRBD2 (6 bases). Germline CDR1 is MDHEN and CDR2 is SYDVKM. The CDR3 is 12 residues long. V was clipped by 10 bases and J by 3 bases, with 13 bases between them. The CDR3 spells CATHGTFYEQYF. CDR3 coding DNA: TGTGCCACCCACGGGACTTTCTACGAGCAGTACTTC.

This rearrangement joins TRBV7-8 to TRBJ1-2; D is undetermined. This CDR3 comprises 16 residues. CDR1 SGHVS and CDR2 FQNEAQ come from the germline V gene. Trimming shortened V by 3 bases and J by 4 bases, and 18 bases separated the two germline ends. CDR3 nucleotide sequence: TGTGCCAGCAGCTTGGTCCTTATACAGCCTATCTATGGCTACACCTTC. Its protein product is CASSLVLIQPIYGYTF.

The chain employs TRBV28 and TRBJ2-7, with 11 bases identical to TRBD2. Trimming removed 8 bases from V and 1 base from J; junction bases left unmatched: 7. Germline values: CDR1 MDHEN, CDR2 SYDVKM. CDR3 size: 15 residues. CDR3 in DNA: TGTGCCAGCTTCGGACTAGCGGGTTCGTCCTACGAGCAGTACTTC. Residues: CASFGLAGSSYEQYF.

The genes are TRBV27 and TRBJ2-7, with 10 positions matching TRBD1. The V gene's germline CDR1 is MNHEY and CDR2 SMNVEV (reference sequence). CDR3 size: 13 residues. The V segment lost 7 bases and the J segment 3 bases; nucleotides outside the gene matches: 3. CDR3: CASTWTGGYEQYF. The DNA of the CDR3 is TGTGCCAGCACCTGGACAGGGGGCTACGAGCAGTACTTC.

V and J are TRBV18 and TRBJ2-5, with 7 bases that match TRBD2. CDR3 length: 14 amino acids. V trimming: 5 bases; J trimming: 4 bases; junction bases outside the gene matches: 7. Germline V lookup: CDR1 KGHSH, CDR2 LQKENI. DNA for the CDR3: TGTGCCAGCTCATCTCAGGGAGGGCTAGAGACCCAGTACTTC. Its translation is CASSSQGGLETQYF.

The chain has TRBV10-2 and TRBJ2-7; TRBD2 agrees at 8 bases. CDR3 length: 17 residues. In germline, CDR1 is WSHSY, CDR2 SAAADI. Trimming at V came to 0 bases and at J to 3 bases, leaving 10 bases not matched to a gene. The CDR3, as DNA: TGCGCCAGCAGTGAGTCGAGGTTGACAGCGGGGGTCTACGAGCAGTACTTC. This sequence encodes CASSESRLTAGVYEQYF.

The chain carries TRBV7-9 and TRBJ2-1; possibly TRBD2 for D (6 bases). The CDR3 spans 11 residues. Trimming took off 3 bases at V and 13 bases at J, with 10 bases between the two ends. The germline V gene has CDR1 SEHNR and CDR2 FQNEAQ (reference sequence). The CDR3 DNA reads TGTGCCAGCAGCTTTGGGACTGAACAGTTCTTC. It codes for CASSFGTEQFF.

The rearrangement uses TRBV6-5 and TRBJ1-2; no clear D gene. This CDR3 has 11 amino acids. Trimming took off 8 bases at V and 8 bases at J, with 12 bases between the two ends. The germline CDR1 and CDR2 sequences are MNHEY and SVGAGI. The CDR3, as DNA: TGTGCCAGCGCGACCCTCGGGGGCTACACCTTC. It is translated as CASATLGGYTF.

This rearrangement joins TRBV19 to TRBJ1-1, with D possibly matching TRBD1 (6 bases). This CDR3 contains 13 residues. Trimming took 2 bases from V and 6 from J, leaving 10 bases between them. Germline CDR1 and CDR2: LNHDA and SQIVND (reference sequence). In nucleotides, the CDR3 is TGTGCCAGTAGTATAACAGGGTATCCTGAAGCTTTCTTT. Its translation: CASSITGYPEAFF.

The chain has TRBV2 and TRBJ2-6, with D uncertain. Germline V gives CDR1 SNHLY, CDR2 FYNNEI. Between the trimmed V and J ends, which lost 6 bases and 4 bases, there was a span of 13 bases. CDR3 size: 15 residues. This CDR3 reads CASSGPRVGANVLTF. The DNA of the CDR3 is TGTGCCAGCAGCGGACCCCGGGTGGGGGCCAACGTCCTGACTTTC.

This chain connects TRBV25-1 to TRBJ1-5; 8 bases map to TRBD1. Germline CDR1 is MGHDK and CDR2 is SYGVNS. V dropped 3 bases and J dropped 2; count of bases not matched to a gene: 0. The CDR3 has 14 residues. The CDR3 region is CASSETGGNQPQHF. DNA of the CDR3: TGTGCCAGCAGTGAGACAGGGGGCAATCAGCCCCAGCATTTT.

The CDR3 coding sequence is TGTGCCAGCAGTGAAGTGGGTTGGAGTGAAAAACTGTTTTTT. Translation gives CASSEVGWSEKLFF. The chain is built from TRBV6-1 and TRBJ1-4, with D uncertain. Germline V gene sequence: CDR1 MNHNS, CDR2 SASEGT. The CDR3 totals 14 residues. The ends were cut back, 1 base at V and 7 bases at J, with 10 bases in the middle.

V usage is TRBV6-6 and J usage is TRBJ1-2; D gene ambiguous. Trimming cost V 9 bases and J 6 bases, with 11 bases left between them. The CDR3 has 11 residues. Germline lookup yields CDR1 MNHNY and CDR2 SVGAGI (reference sequence). DNA for the CDR3: TGTGCCAGTAACTTGGGAAATGGCTACACCTTC. This codes for CASNLGNGYTF.

The chain has TRBV11-1 and TRBJ1-5; D not certain. Germline V gene data show CDR1 as SGHAT and CDR2 as FQDESV (reference sequence). The CDR3 is made up of 13 amino acids. The V and J ends lost 4 bases and 0 bases respectively, with 4 bases between them. DNA of the CDR3: TGTGCCAGCAGCTCGAGTAGCAATCAGCCCCAGCATTTT. Amino acid sequence: CASSSSSNQPQHF.

This clone was observed a single time. V usage is TRBV7-9 and J usage is TRBJ2-6, with D tentatively TRBD1 (6 bases). Germline-derived CDR1 and CDR2 are SEHNR and FQNEAQ (reference sequence). The V and J ends lost 4 bases and 0 bases respectively, with 19 bases between them. CDR3 length: 19 residues. For the CDR3, the DNA is TGTGCCAGCAGCTCGTTAAAGAAGGGGGTGACCTCTGGGGCCAACGTCCTGACTTTC. Translating it yields CASSSLKKGVTSGANVLTF. The full variable domain, completed using reference TRBV7-9 and TRBJ2-6, is DTGVSQNPRHKITKRGQNVTFRCDPISEHNRLYWYRQTLGQGPEFLTYFQNEAQLEKSRLLSDRFSAERPKGSFSTLEIQRTEQGDSAMYLCASSSLKKGVTSGANVLTFGAGSRLTVL.

J is TRBJ2-1 and V is TRBV3-1 (or the pseudogene TRBV3-2), with 13 bases fitting TRBD2. In germline, CDR1 is LGHDT, CDR2 YNNKEL (reference sequence). The CDR3 loop spans 20 amino acids. J lost 2 bases, V lost 5 bases, and 15 bases had no gene match. The CDR3 coding sequence is TGTGCCAGCAGCGCCCGACTAGCGGGAGGTAGGGGAGGGCCCTACAATGAGCAGTTCTTC. Its translation is CASSARLAGGRGGPYNEQFF.

The chain has TRBV27 and TRBJ2-3; the match to TRBD2 covers 8 bases. The V segment lost 5 bases and the J segment 8 bases; nucleotides outside the gene matches: 18. This CDR3 region has 17 residues. In germline, CDR1 is MNHEY, CDR2 SMNVEV (reference sequence). CDR3 loop: CASSRPFSGTGLGTQYF. DNA of the CDR3: TGTGCCAGCAGTCGCCCATTTAGCGGGACGGGGTTAGGTACGCAGTATTTT.

This sequence joins TRBV7-2 and TRBJ1-1, with D tentatively TRBD1 (6 bases). The CDR3 is made up of 13 amino acids. CDR1 and CDR2 (germline): SGHTA, FQGNSA. Trimming took 4 bases from V and 5 from J, leaving 11 bases between them. Here the CDR3 DNA reads TGTGCCAGCAGCTCAATACAGGGTACTGAAGCTTTCTTT. This codes for CASSSIQGTEAFF.

V and J are TRBV7-9 and TRBJ1-3; D is perhaps TRBD1 (6 bases). Germline V gene data show CDR1 as SEHNR and CDR2 as FQNEAQ (reference sequence). The CDR3 length is 15 residues. Trimming removed 6 bases at V and 4 bases at J, with 16 bases between. CDR3 loop: CASSPQGSGGNTIYF. The CDR3 coding sequence is TGTGCCAGCAGTCCACAGGGCTCAGGAGGAAACACCATATATTTT.

This chain links TRBV21-1 with TRBJ1-1; the table's D gene call, TRBD1, was not cross checked with the DNA. TRBV21-1 is tagged as a pseudogene. The length of the CDR3 is 17 residues. The CDR3 here is CASSSTDRDRDDTEAFF. For the CDR3, the DNA is TGTGCCAGCAGCTCCACGGATCGGGACAGGGATGACACTGAAGCTTTCTTT.

CDR3 residues: CASSLSRGPNEQFF. The CDR3 nucleotides read TGTGCCAGCAGCTTAAGCAGGGGGCCAAATGAGCAGTTCTTC. The chain recombines TRBV7-2 with TRBJ2-1, with 8 bases that match TRBD1. J was trimmed by 7 bases and V by 2 bases; bases with no gene match: 4. Germline V lookup: CDR1 SGHTA, CDR2 FQGNSA. CDR3 length: 14 residues.

The J gene is TRBJ2-7, the V gene TRBV28, with 9 bases aligning to TRBD1. Germline lookup yields CDR1 MDHEN and CDR2 SYDVKM. The trim removed 7 bases at V and 6 bases at J, leaving 13 bases unmatched. CDR3 length equals 15 residues. CDR3 region: CASNSPGQGFGEQYF. The CDR3 DNA follows: TGTGCCAGCAACTCCCCGGGACAGGGTTTTGGCGAGCAGTACTTC. The whole variable domain, filled in from reference TRBV28 and TRBJ2-7, reads DVKVTQSSRYLVKRTGEKVFLECVQDMDHENMFWYRQDPGLGLRLIYFSYDVKMKEKGDIPEGYSVSREKKERFSLILESASTNQTSMYLCASNSPGQGFGEQYFGPGTRLTVT.